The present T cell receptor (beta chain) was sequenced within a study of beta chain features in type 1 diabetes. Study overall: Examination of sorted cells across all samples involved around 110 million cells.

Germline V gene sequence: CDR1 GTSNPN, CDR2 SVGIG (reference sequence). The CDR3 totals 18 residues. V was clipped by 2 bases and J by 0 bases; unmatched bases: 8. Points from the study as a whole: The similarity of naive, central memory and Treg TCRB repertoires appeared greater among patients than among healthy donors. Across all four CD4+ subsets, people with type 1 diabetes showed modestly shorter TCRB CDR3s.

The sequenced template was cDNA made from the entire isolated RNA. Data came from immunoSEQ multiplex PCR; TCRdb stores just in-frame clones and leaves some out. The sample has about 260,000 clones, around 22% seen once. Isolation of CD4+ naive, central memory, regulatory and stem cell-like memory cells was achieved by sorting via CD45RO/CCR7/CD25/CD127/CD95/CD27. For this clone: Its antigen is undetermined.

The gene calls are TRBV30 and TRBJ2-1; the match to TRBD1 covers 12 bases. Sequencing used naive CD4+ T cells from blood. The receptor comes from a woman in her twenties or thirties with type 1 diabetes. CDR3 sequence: CAWSRDRGLGSSYNEQFF. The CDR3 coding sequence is TGTGCCTGGAGTAGGGACAGGGGGCTCGGGAGCTCCTACAATGAGCAGTTCTTC.